This T cell receptor beta chain comes out of a study of cytomegalovirus exposure and HLA in healthy donors (TCRdb year 2017). Regarding the research as a whole: An earlier analysis of approximately 640 of the donors reported more than 250 Gb of sequence data and 117 million unique TCR beta sequences from some 180 million T cells. An early release covering roughly 600 HLA-typed donors comprised approximately 300 gigabases of sequencing data and approximately 80 million unique TCR sequences. The genetic ancestry cluster associated with self-reported Caucasian donors included roughly four fifths of the roughly 410 genotyped donors. The study aimed to test whether signatures of past pathogen exposure could be identified by cataloging public T cell receptors. Using immunosequencing, the study profiled T cell repertoires from around 670 subjects and related those repertoires to cytomegalovirus serostatus. Along with the approximately 650-subject first cohort, a separate validation cohort of 120 different subjects was used. To predict cytomegalovirus infection status, the study combined high-throughput TCR immunosequencing, statistical association of individual TCRs with disease status, and machine learning. A later analysis re-examined previously published TCR beta repertoires from just over 650 donors and added high-resolution HLA genotyping to investigate patterns of TCR occurrence. Rather than using new phenotypic data, the later analysis identified candidate immune exposures from TCR beta sequences and from how often those sequences occurred across donors. An earlier analysis of 450 to 750 of the donors used high-throughput TCR beta sequencing to judge whether each TCR beta V gene segment behaved as functional or pseudogenic. Donor age, sex, ethnicity and CMV serostatus were collected together with the repertoire data. In a later genetic analysis, genome-wide SNP genotypes for about 60% of the 666 donors were used, and that subset was treated as a discovery cohort. Every repertoire in the discovery cohort had been generated on one and the same sequencing platform. HLA typing covered class I and class II loci at four-digit resolution. Typing coverage differed by locus: A, B, C, DRB1 and DQB1 were typed in about 620-640 donors, DQA1 in about 500, DPA1 in over 600, and DPB1 in 450 to 490. Four to six DR-DQ haplotypes were handled as single units for association and clustering, since linkage in the cohort was strong. Among around 400 genotyped donors of the cohort, an average of around 250,000 unique TCR beta nucleotide sequences was sequenced per donor, of which about 19% were non-productive.

The cohort was made up of approximately 670 healthy bone marrow donors. Cohort members were all nominally healthy when sampled, although unrecorded immune exposures were likely present. The donor was CMV seronegative and belonged to the group of 352 seronegative cohort members. A peripheral blood sample was collected from each donor, and TCR beta sequencing was performed on peripheral blood mononuclear cells. Genomic DNA extraction from the blood cell samples was performed with the Qiagen DNeasy Blood Extraction Kit. Preparation of the library involved the immunoSEQ multiplex PCR assay. A mixture of 60 forward primers for TCR Vbeta segments and 13 reverse primers for TCR Jbeta segments was used in the multiplex PCR. The CDR3 region of rearranged TCR beta genes was amplified from genomic DNA with a multiplex PCR assay. The Illumina HiSeq System was used to sequence the amplified TCR beta libraries as 87-base-pair reads. The published analysis was carried out like this. Across the 666 repertoires, a later analysis counted around 80 million unique TCR beta chains, approximately 12 million of which were shared by at least two donors. Raw reads were error-corrected and collapsed into unique sequences with a nearest-neighbor algorithm that merged closely related sequences to remove PCR and sequencing errors. Alignment of CDR3 sequences to IMGT reference sequences was used to assign V, D and J gene segments. For a sequence to be retained, at least a six-nucleotide match to both a V gene segment and a J gene segment was required. A rearrangement counted as productive if the CDR3 had no stop codons and remained in frame with V and J, and every other rearrangement counted as non-productive. CDR3 was defined according to IMGT convention as the region running from the second conserved V-encoded cysteine to the conserved J-encoded phenylalanine. The earlier analysis of about 570 of the donors excluded any sequence lacking an unambiguous match to a single V gene segment. An earlier analysis of roughly 590 of the donors called V segments functional above 56.7% productive rearrangements and segregating when the between-donor standard deviation exceeded 5%. A statistical classification framework was developed to diagnose cytomegalovirus status using the catalog of TCR beta chain sequences. V and J gene assignment, in a later analysis, came from comparing TCR nucleotide sequences with IMGT/GENE-DB human TR gene sequences. Using the TCRdist pipeline, a later analysis assigned CDR3 sequences along with most-parsimonious VDJ recombination scenarios. In a later analysis, each TCR beta chain was defined by its CDR3 amino acid sequence together with its V-gene family, and reads without a unique V-gene family were excluded. In a later analysis, fewer than 650 highly shared, low-generation-probability nucleotide sequences were removed to address suspected cross-contamination and a sequencing artifact. In a later analysis, a clonal expansion index was calculated for each public chain from normalized within-repertoire ranks of inferred template counts. In a later analysis, generation probabilities were computed with a VDJ recombination model fitted to out-of-frame rearrangements, and the resulting probabilities were checked against IGoR. Hypergeometric tests were used in a later analysis to score TCR-TCR, TCR-HLA and TCR-CMV co-occurrence, with a repertoire-size bias correction applied to the TCR pairs. False discovery rates were estimated in a later analysis by permuting HLA or CMV assignments 20 times. A later analysis grouped co-occurring TCRs with DBSCAN, adding TCRdist sequence similarity when clustering within HLA-allele-positive subsets. For co-occurrence clustering, repertoires with fewer than 30,000 or more than 120,000 public chains were excluded, along with five or six repertoires with anomalous nucleotide sharing. The immuneACCESS repertoire file appears here via TCRdb, limited to in-frame rearrangements. These files lack a portion of the clones; in checked studies, under half of the deficit traces to unresolved V genes, and the cause of the others is not known. V, J and clone size reflect that table, while D and trimming were determined from the DNA. This sample has 150,000 to 200,000 clones in its table, and about 87% of those were observed once. The biggest ten clones account for under 2% of the sample.

The CDR1 and CDR2 encoded by the germline V gene are MRHNA and SNTAGT. At the junction V is shortened by 6 bases and J by 3 bases, with 8 bases in between. The CDR3 spans 13 residues, from the cysteine through the phenylalanine. Of the read, only the CDR3 DNA is kept; its 39 bases are in frame from base 1. Broader findings and caveats from the paper: Cytomegalovirus status was reported to be diagnosed by the classifier with high specificity and sensitivity in both the original and validation cohorts. A further reported finding was that TCR beta sequences accurately predicted the HLA-A and HLA-B alleles for most subjects in the first cohort. Correlated functional status among segregating V segments might be attributable to linkage disequilibrium, but an unknown experimental factor could not be ruled out. The study gave a list of under 200 TCR beta chains associated with cytomegalovirus. According to a later analysis, TCR association rates differed among HLA loci, with DRB1 alleles showing the most associated TCRs and HLA-C alleles showing the fewest. While some public TCRs were present in many individuals, most TCR sequences turned up only very rarely across donors. The presence/absence analyses assumed that sequencing depth was roughly uniform across donors, and that assumption may not be true. Immune exposure information for the cohort was limited to CMV serostatus. According to the authors, the approach could potentially be generalized to other disease states and immunological phenotypes. Strong co-occurrence of HLA alleles, especially DR and DQ, made assigning TCR associations to individual alleles difficult. Because HLA typing was unavailable for some donors at each locus, only the typed subset was used in association tests. In vitro tests confirmed that a few of the cytomegalovirus-associated TCR beta chains recognize cytomegalovirus antigens. Broadly in line with IMGT annotations, most TCR beta V segments showed up in productive rearrangements about 87% or about 30% of the time in an earlier analysis of under 700 of the donors. In a later analysis, several top co-occurrence clusters were reported to appear linked to parvovirus B19, influenza, CMV and Epstein-Barr virus. In a later analysis, most CMV-associated TCR beta chains were found to appear HLA-restricted, with HLA associations seemingly driven largely by CMV exposure. A cluster of highly shared sequence variants was judged likely to be a technical artifact of the sequencing pipeline. A later analysis associated about 17,000 TCR beta sequences with specific HLA alleles at a false discovery rate of 0.05. In a later genetic analysis, a missense DCLRE1C variant was associated with V-gene and J-gene trimming of TCR beta chains, and the association was replicated in an independent cohort. According to a later genetic analysis, donors in an Asian-associated ancestry cluster had fewer N-insertions in productive TCRs than the roughly 670-donor mean. The cohort was sequenced for TCR beta chains only, and without alpha or paired-chain data the features that could be detected were limited. Around 16 rarely observed V segments, including chromosome 9 orphons, were excluded from the earlier analysis of a few hundred of the donors because counts were too low. Compared with equally common non-associated chains, HLA-associated TCR beta chains in a later analysis were more clonally expanded and had lower generation probabilities. Because the 87-base-pair reads could not distinguish some IMGT-functional V segments, including TRBV6-2 and TRBV6-3, those segments were excluded.

Concerning this clone itself: There is no known antigen for this receptor. Base qualities are not provided; no much larger clone lies one nucleotide away.

The TCR comes from a woman between 18 and 29 years old in good health and CMV-seronegative. What was sequenced was PBMCs. The chain couples TRBV6-4 to TRBJ2-2; the D gene remains uncertain. The CDR3 sequence is CASSSTDTGELFF. In nucleotides, the sequence is TGTGCCAGCAGCTCCACAGACACCGGGGAGCTGTTTTTT.